This TCR beta chain emerged from a study of T cell repertoires in cytomegalovirus infection. Study-wide background: Matching HLA type and CMV infection were both indicated by public TCR beta signatures. Study results and limitations: Cumulative public TCR beta family frequency identified carriers of CMV plus the relevant HLA. The response measured ex vivo was dominated by TCR beta clonotypes (HLA-C-restricted and CMV-specific).

The CDR3 has 10 amino acids. Germline lookup yields CDR1 SQVTM and CDR2 ANQGSEA. V gave up 3 bases and J gave up 7 bases, with 4 bases separating them. TCRdb redid the calling of the reads with MiXCR, one entry per CDR3 protein. The repertoire has 160,000 or so distinct CDR3 sequences, about a sixth of them found once; the top ten carry 18%. Remarks on this clonotype: What it binds is not known.

The J gene is TRBJ2-1, the V gene TRBV29-1; D unclear. The sequence derives from a human donor in good health (CMV status not recorded). Some clones in this sample may be carry-over from other donors' samples. Sequenced: CD8+ T cells from PBMCs. The DNA of the CDR3 is TGCAGCGTTGAGAGGAATGAGCAGTTCTTC. Amino acid sequence: CSVERNEQFF.